The present TCR beta chain was sequenced within a study of regulatory T cells in long-lasting Graves disease. Libraries of TCR beta came from iRepertoire HTBI primers plus Arm-PCR of CDR3 regions. TCRdb analysed the multiplex PCR reads with MiXCR anew, one entry per CDR3 protein. The sample shows 450,000 to 650,000 distinct CDR3 sequences, around 16% of them seen only once. Study results and caveats: No thyroid tissue was studied; the work used peripheral blood only.

As for time point: newly diagnosed GD, antithyroid drugs for less than 3 months. From PBMCs, RNA was extracted and then used to make the TCR library. This CDR3 is built from 14 residues. From germline, CDR1 is LGHDT and CDR2 YNNKEL (reference sequence). J was trimmed by 0 bases and V by 6 bases; bases with no gene match: 3. This clonotype was detected many times. Antigen specificity is unknown. The same sample was also used in a study of T cells in Graves' hyperthyroidism and ophthalmopathy.

The receptor was isolated from a woman aged 40 to 65 with Graves disease. The specimen was peripheral blood mononuclear cells (PBMCs), collected at new diagnosis, from a patient treated with antithyroid drugs. This chain connects TRBV3-1 to TRBJ1-1; 8 bases fit TRBD1. CDR3 nucleotides: TGTGCCAGCAGGGCAGGGGGCCTGAACACTGAAGCTTTCTTT. Its protein is CASRAGGLNTEAFF.